The 31 T cell receptor beta chains below all came from one sample that was sequenced in a study of blood T cells in healthy people across ages. Using a J-beta primer mix together with a sample-barcoded 5' primer, a second PCR was run for roughly 6 to 11 cycles. TCRdb called the 5' RACE reads again in MiXCR, with one record for every CDR3 protein. The sample includes approximately 1.5 million distinct CDR3 sequences, about 35% seen only once; the top ten take about 11%. Sequencing input: blood. These receptors were obtained from a woman younger than 45 in good health.

Many counts were recorded for this clonotype. The V and J genes are TRBV4-1 and TRBJ1-1; D call uncertain. The CDR3 length is 16 residues. The germline V gene has CDR1 MGHRA and CDR2 YSYEKL. V was trimmed by 0 bases and J by 6 bases, leaving 17 bases between them. CDR3 in amino acids: CASSQDLAARGPEAFF. Written as DNA, the CDR3 is TGCGCCAGCAGCCAAGATCTGGCAGCCCGAGGGCCTGAAGCTTTCTTT.

This chain uses TRBV6-6 with TRBJ2-2; D remains unclear. This CDR3 is 13 amino acids long. Germline loops: CDR1 MNHNY, CDR2 SVGAGI (reference sequence). The ends were cut back, 10 bases at V and 0 bases at J, with 9 bases in the middle. The chain's CDR3 is CANRIANTGELFF. The CDR3 DNA reads as TGTGCCAACAGAATAGCGAACACCGGGGAGCTGTTTTTT.

This clonotype has only a few counts. V and J are TRBV5-1 and TRBJ2-1; a possible D gene is TRBD2 (5 bases). CDR3 size: 14 residues. Trimming pared 3 bases from V and 4 bases from J, leaving 11 bases between. CDR1 and CDR2 (germline): SGHRS, YFSETQ. In DNA, the CDR3 is TGCGCCAGCAGCTCCGGACTGGATTACAATGAGCAGTTCTTC. It encodes CASSSGLDYNEQFF.

CDR3: CAWMGLSAEQYF. For the CDR3, the DNA is TGTGCCTGGATGGGACTATCGGCCGAGCAGTACTTC. This rearrangement joins TRBV30 to TRBJ2-7, with 7 bases fitting TRBD2. Germline-derived CDR1 and CDR2 are GTSNPN and SVGIG (reference sequence). Trimming took 4 bases from V and 6 from J; bases not matched to a gene: 6. The CDR3 contains 12 residues.

The table lists this clonotype with a few counts. The chain links TRBV12-5 to TRBJ2-1, with TRBD2 matching 9 bases. From germline, CDR1 is LGHNT and CDR2 FRNRAP. There are 16 residues in the CDR3. Unmatched junction bases numbered 10, after V lost 1 base and J lost 9 bases. In DNA form, the CDR3 reads TGTGCTAGTGGTTTGGGGGCTAGCGGGGTATCGGGTGAGCAGTTCTTC. Translation: CASGLGASGVSGEQFF.

The J gene is TRBJ2-5, the V gene TRBV12-3 or TRBV12-4; no clear D gene. V was pared by 2 bases and J by 2 bases, with 12 bases between. The CDR3 spans 15 residues. The DNA for the CDR3 is TGTGCCAGCAGTTTATTTTCTGCCCGACAAGAGACCCAGTACTTC. Residues: CASSLFSARQETQYF.

This chain connects TRBV3-1 to TRBJ2-6; possibly TRBD1 or TRBD2 for D (5 bases each). CDR3 length: 17 residues. CDR1 and CDR2 (germline): LGHDT, YNNKEL (reference sequence). The V end lost 0 bases, the J end lost 0 bases, and 9 bases lay between the germline ends. CDR3 sequence (DNA): TGTGCCAGCAGCCAAGAGGGGGAACGCTCTGGGGCCAACGTCCTGACTTTC. Protein sequence: CASSQEGERSGANVLTF.

The chain carries TRBV28 and TRBJ2-4, with D maybe TRBD2 (6 bases). The V and J ends lost 3 bases and 0 bases respectively, with 9 bases between them. The CDR3 loop spans 15 amino acids. Looked up from germline, CDR1 is MDHEN and CDR2 is SYDVKM. The CDR3 sequence is CASSLGAGAKNIQYF. The DNA of the CDR3 is TGTGCCAGCAGTTTGGGAGCGGGAGCCAAAAACATTCAGTACTTC.

V and J are TRBV10-3 and TRBJ1-1; maybe TRBD1 (6 bases). CDR1 and CDR2 from the germline V gene are ENHRY and SYGVKD. The CDR3 spans 14 residues. V gave up 6 bases and J gave up 1 base, with 12 bases separating them. CDR3 DNA sequence: TGTGCCATCAGGAACAGGGAAACGAACACTGAAGCTTTCTTT. It yields the protein CAIRNRETNTEAFF.

This rearrangement joins TRBV6-1 to TRBJ2-3; TRBD1 is a possible D gene (5 bases). CDR1 is MNHNS, CDR2 SASEGT, per germline. This CDR3 comprises 13 residues. The ends were cut back, 5 bases at V and 6 bases at J, with 12 bases in the middle. CDR3 amino acids: CASSSPGSDTQYF. The CDR3 nucleotides are TGTGCCAGCAGTTCCCCAGGGTCGGATACGCAGTATTTT.

V is TRBV9 and J is TRBJ1-2; D gene ambiguous. CDR1 is SGDLS, CDR2 YYNGEE, per germline. This CDR3 spans 15 amino acids. V lost 0 bases, J lost 7 bases, and 16 bases lay in between. The CDR3 loop reads CASSVGVSKRAGYTF. In DNA form, the CDR3 reads TGTGCCAGCAGCGTAGGAGTCAGCAAGAGAGCTGGCTACACCTTC. The whole variable domain, filled in from reference TRBV9 and TRBJ1-2, reads DSGVTQTPKHLITATGQRVTLRCSPRSGDLSVYWYQQSLDQGLQFLIQYYNGEERAKGNILERFSAQQFPDLHSELNLSSLELGDSALYFCASSVGVSKRAGYTFGSGTRLTVV.

The rearrangement joins TRBV6-2 or TRBV6-3 to TRBJ2-2; 14 bases map to TRBD2. CDR1 is MNHEY, CDR2 SVGEGT, per germline. This CDR3 has 17 residues. V was clipped by 2 bases and J by 4 bases; unmatched bases: 3. CDR3 bases: TGTGCCAGCAGTTACGGGACTAGCGGGAGTTCCACCGGGGAGCTGTTTTTT. Amino acid sequence: CASSYGTSGSSTGELFF.

This clonotype has a handful of counts. The chain is built from TRBV7-2 and TRBJ1-6; unclear D gene. CDR1 is SGHTA, CDR2 FQGNSA, per germline. The V and J ends lost 0 bases and 0 bases respectively, with 6 bases between them. This CDR3 is built from 16 residues. The DNA for the CDR3 is TGTGCCAGCAGCTTAGCGGGAACCTCCTATAATTCACCCCTCCACTTT. Translation gives CASSLAGTSYNSPLHF.

The J gene is TRBJ1-1, the V gene TRBV19; D unclear. In germline, CDR1 is LNHDA, CDR2 SQIVND (reference sequence). The CDR3 extends over 14 amino acids. Trimming removed 3 bases at V and 0 bases at J, with 8 bases between. CDR3 protein: CASSMQNMNTEAFF. The CDR3 coding sequence is TGTGCCAGTAGTATGCAGAACATGAACACTGAAGCTTTCTTT.

This chain uses TRBV7-2 with TRBJ2-5, with TRBD2 as a possible D gene (7 bases). Germline CDR1 SGHTA, CDR2 FQGNSA. V lost 5 bases and J 2 bases, leaving 15 bases between the germline ends. The CDR3 spans 15 residues. The CDR3 is CASSPLGGAQETQYF. The CDR3 DNA sequence: TGTGCCAGCAGCCCTCTTGGGGGGGCACAAGAGACCCAGTACTTC.

This clonotype has only a few counts. V gene TRBV4-1 combines with J gene TRBJ2-7; D tentatively fits TRBD1 or TRBD2 (5 bases each). The germline V and J ends were trimmed by 0 bases and 2 bases, with 11 bases remaining between them. Germline V gives CDR1 MGHRA, CDR2 YSYEKL. This CDR3 comprises 15 residues. CDR3 sequence: CASSQEMWDPYEQYF. Written as DNA, the CDR3 is TGCGCCAGCAGCCAAGAGATGTGGGACCCCTACGAGCAGTACTTC.

This chain joins TRBV9 and TRBJ2-5, with 7 bases lining up with TRBD2. The CDR3 runs to 16 residues. J was trimmed by 3 bases and V by 4 bases; bases with no gene match: 12. Germline V gene lookup returns CDR1 SGDLS and CDR2 YYNGEE. The CDR3 DNA sequence: TGTGCCAGCAGCCCTTACCGCGCGGGAGCAAAAGAGACCCAGTACTTC. This codes for CASSPYRAGAKETQYF. The full variable domain, its missing parts supplied by reference TRBV9 and TRBJ2-5, is DSGVTQTPKHLITATGQRVTLRCSPRSGDLSVYWYQQSLDQGLQFLIQYYNGEERAKGNILERFSAQQFPDLHSELNLSSLELGDSALYFCASSPYRAGAKETQYFGPGTRLLVL.

This clonotype was found many times. Here the CDR3 reads CASSRQGTRSGGYTF. CDR3 coding DNA: TGTGCCAGCAGTCGACAGGGGACAAGGTCGGGTGGCTACACCTTC. The chain joins TRBV27 to TRBJ1-2; TRBD1 matches 8 bases. Germline-derived CDR1 and CDR2 are MNHEY and SMNVEV (reference sequence). V dropped 5 bases and J dropped 7; count of bases not matched to a gene: 12. CDR3 size: 15 residues.

V usage is TRBV15 and J usage is TRBJ2-1, with a possible D match to TRBD2 (5 bases). The CDR3 is 11 residues long. V was cut by 5 bases and J by 9 bases, with 8 bases left in between. CDR1 LNHNV and CDR2 YYDKDF come from the germline V gene (reference sequence). This chain's CDR3 is CATSEAGEQFF. In DNA, the CDR3 is TGTGCCACCAGCGAGGCGGGTGAGCAGTTCTTC.

This clonotype was seen only a few times. J is TRBJ1-1 and V is TRBV5-6; 9 nucleotides match TRBD1. CDR1 is SGHDT and CDR2 is YYEEEE in the germline V gene. This CDR3 comprises 17 residues. V lost 4 bases and J lost 0; bases outside the gene matches: 10. In nucleotides, the CDR3 is TGTGCCAGCAGCACCAAACAGGGGGCGAATATGAACACTGAAGCTTTCTTT. Residues: CASSTKQGANMNTEAFF.

The chain combines TRBV3-1 with TRBJ2-7; TRBD1 matches at 10 bases. The J call is uncertain, as TRBJ2-5 better fits the DNA end. The CDR3 has 16 amino acids. Germline-derived CDR1 and CDR2 are LGHDT and YNNKEL (reference sequence). The CDR3 DNA follows: TGTGCCAGCAGCCTCGGCGGACAGGGGGTGGAGGAGACCCAGTACTTC. Its translation: CASSLGGQGVEETQYF.

Note on this clonotype: The junction departs from the called germline gene at one end, perhaps through a read error. The rearrangement links TRBV20-1 to TRBJ1-4; D is unclear. This CDR3 is built from 15 residues. Germline V gene data show CDR1 as DFQATT and CDR2 as SNEGSKA (reference sequence). The CDR3 protein is CSARDKFATNEKLFF. The CDR3 bases are TGCAGTGCTAGAGATAAGTTTGCAACTAATGAGAAACTGTTTTTT.

The V gene is TRBV18, the J gene TRBJ2-5; possibly TRBD1 or TRBD2 for D (5 bases each). Germline values: CDR1 KGHSH, CDR2 LQKENI. This CDR3 is 13 amino acids long. The V end lost 3 bases, the J end lost 11 bases, and 16 bases lay between the germline ends. This chain's CDR3 is CASSPPGMGEQYF. The CDR3 bases are TGTGCCAGCTCACCTCCCGGTATGGGGGAGCAGTACTTC.

To note about this clonotype: One end of the junction does not line up with germline, which may come from a read error. This chain links TRBV6-1 with TRBJ2-5; D remains unclear. Germline-derived CDR1 and CDR2 are MNHNS and SASEGT. The CDR3 length is 15 residues. CDR3 in DNA: TGTGCCTGCAGTGATACCTACTGGCCGGCGGAGACCCAGTACTTC. Protein product: CACSDTYWPAETQYF.

The genes are TRBV10-3 and TRBJ1-1; D is ambiguous. The germline V gene encodes CDR1 ENHRY and CDR2 SYGVKD. The ends were cut back, 10 bases at V and 6 bases at J, with 18 bases in the middle. The CDR3 sequence is 13 residues long. CDR3 coding DNA: TGTGCCACAGATCCCACAGAGAGAGCTGAAGCTTTCTTT. It translates to CATDPTERAEAFF.

CDR3 coding DNA: TGTGCCAGCAGTTCCCCCCCGGTTGCTACTAGCTATGGCTACACCTTC. It specifies CASSSPPVATSYGYTF. The rearrangement uses TRBV28 and TRBJ1-2; D ambiguous. V lost 4 bases and J 4 bases, leaving 19 bases between the germline ends. The CDR3 loop spans 16 amino acids. Germline V lookup: CDR1 MDHEN, CDR2 SYDVKM.

The chain recombines TRBV6-5 with TRBJ1-5; D call uncertain. Trimming stripped 6 bases from V and 6 bases from J, with 15 bases between. The V gene's germline CDR1 is MNHEY and CDR2 SVGAGI. The CDR3 is 14 amino acids. The DNA of the CDR3 is TGTGCCAGCAGCCCAGTGCGGTGGGGTCAGCCCCAGCATTTT. The encoded protein is CASSPVRWGQPQHF.

In its sample, this clonotype was seen a few times. The CDR3 nucleotides read TGTGCCAGCACCGGTGGGGGGGCCACTGGGGCCAACGTCCTGACTTTC. This codes for CASTGGGATGANVLTF. The V gene is TRBV7-3, the J gene TRBJ2-6; maybe TRBD2 (7 bases). The CDR3 runs 16 residues. Looked up from germline, CDR1 is SGHTA and CDR2 is FQGTGA. Deletions cut 7 bases from V and 2 bases from J, with 15 bases between.

Only one count was recorded for this clonotype. The gene calls are TRBV3-1 and TRBJ1-2; TRBD1 matches at 9 bases. The V gene's germline CDR1 is LGHDT and CDR2 YNNKEL (reference sequence). J gave up 5 bases and V 1 base, and 8 bases lay outside the gene matches. The length of the CDR3 is 16 residues. In DNA, the CDR3 is TGTGCCAGCAGCCAAGTCCGGGACAGGGAGGGGTATGGCTACACCTTC. Amino acids: CASSQVRDREGYGYTF.

This clonotype was counted only a few times. The chain joins TRBV29-1 to TRBJ1-1; D is undetermined. The CDR3 sequence is 14 residues long. Germline V gene data show CDR1 as SQVTM and CDR2 as ANQGSEA. Between the trimmed V and J ends, which lost 5 bases and 9 bases, there was a span of 22 bases. Here the CDR3 DNA reads TGCAGCGTTTTGAGTTTTGACAATCCCCGGCAAGCTTTCTTT. It codes for CSVLSFDNPRQAFF.

The rearrangement uses TRBV9 and TRBJ2-3, with 9 bases that match TRBD2. The CDR3 has 17 residues. In germline, CDR1 is SGDLS, CDR2 YYNGEE. The V segment lost 1 base and the J segment 0 bases; nucleotides outside the gene matches: 6. The CDR3 coding sequence is TGTGCCAGCAGCGTATCCCTGACTAGCGGTAGCACAGATACGCAGTATTTT. Amino acids: CASSVSLTSGSTDTQYF.